This entry is about one T cell receptor beta chain. The record originates from a study of technical replicates of blood from a few donors. Method: immunoSEQ multiplex PCR; TCRdb's copy keeps in-frame clones and lacks some. The table shows approximately 94,000 clones, with approximately 95% occurring only once. The germline V gene has CDR1 GTSNPN and CDR2 SVGIG (reference sequence). The CDR3 has 15 amino acids. Trimming removed 4 bases from V and 6 bases from J, with 22 bases in between. Sequencing was performed on T cells isolated from PBMCs. The source is a human donor in good health. The chain employs TRBV30 and TRBJ2-7; D is uncertain. CDR3 protein: CAWTGFVGSLGEQYF. CDR3 sequence (DNA): TGTGCCTGGACCGGGTTTGTCGGTAGCTTGGGCGAGCAGTACTTC.